Below are 8 T cell receptor beta chains sequenced from a single sample in a study of blood T cell repertoires in COVID-19. Measured with immunoSEQ multiplex PCR; TCRdb has only the in-frame clones, and not every one. The sample lists 45,000 to 50,000 clones, approximately 83% seen once, with around 33% in the top ten. The sequencing input was peripheral blood. Source of these receptors: a woman at least 80 years old with COVID-19, enrolled during active disease.

V usage is TRBV4-2 and J usage is TRBJ1-2, with D hard to call. Trimming removed 4 bases at V and 7 bases at J, with 19 bases between. The CDR3 extends over 15 amino acids. Germline V lookup: CDR1 LGHNA, CDR2 YNFKEQ. CDR3 DNA sequence: TGTGCCAGCAGCCCTGGTGGAGGGAACTATGTTGGCTACACCTTC. Its translation is CASSPGGGNYVGYTF.

The rearrangement uses TRBV5-6 and TRBJ1-5; D is possibly TRBD1 (5 bases). The germline V and J ends were trimmed by 0 bases and 12 bases, with 13 bases remaining between them. This CDR3 comprises 13 residues. Germline V gene sequence: CDR1 SGHDT, CDR2 YYEEEE. The chain's CDR3 is CASSLGGPGLQHF. In DNA, the CDR3 is TGTGCCAGCAGCTTGGGGGGCCCAGGGCTCCAGCATTTT.

V usage is TRBV3-1 (or the pseudogene TRBV3-2) and J usage is TRBJ1-2; 9 bases align to TRBD1. This CDR3 spans 14 amino acids. V gave up 0 bases and J gave up 11 bases; unmatched junction bases: 7. CDR1 is LGHDT and CDR2 is YNNKEL in the germline V gene (reference sequence). CDR3 nucleotide sequence: TGTGCCAGCAGCCAAGAGTGGACAGGGGTTGGGTACACCTTC. This sequence encodes CASSQEWTGVGYTF.

The chain is built from TRBV7-6 and TRBJ1-1; D is possibly TRBD1 (6 bases). CDR3 length: 19 amino acids. The V end was cut by 2 bases, the J end by 0 bases, with 22 bases between. Germline CDR1 reads SGHVS; CDR2 reads FNYEAQ. CDR3 DNA sequence: TGTGCCAGCAGCTTACCGACCTGGTCAGGGGCTCAGATGAACACTGAAGCTTTCTTT. Translation: CASSLPTWSGAQMNTEAFF.

V gene TRBV7-2 combines with J gene TRBJ1-3, with D hard to call. Germline V gene data show CDR1 as SGHTA and CDR2 as FQGNSA. The CDR3 sequence is 16 residues long. Deletions cut 2 bases from V and 0 bases from J, with 11 bases between. The CDR3 DNA is TGTGCCAGCAGCTTACCACAGATTCGCTCTGGAAACACCATATATTTT. This encodes CASSLPQIRSGNTIYF.

The rearrangement uses TRBV5-1 and TRBJ2-5, with TRBD1 identical over 7 bases. Germline-derived CDR1 and CDR2 are SGHRS and YFSETQ. This CDR3 is 14 amino acids long. Trimming at V came to 4 bases and at J to 1 base, leaving 4 bases not matched to a gene. This CDR3 is CASSPGQTQETQYF. DNA of the CDR3: TGCGCCAGCAGCCCGGGACAGACCCAAGAGACCCAGTACTTC.

This clone was seen only once. J is TRBJ2-2 and V is TRBV12-5; 7 bases are a match to TRBD1. CDR1 LGHNT and CDR2 FRNRAP come from the germline V gene. The J segment lost 7 bases and the V segment lost 1 base, leaving 9 bases of the junction unmatched. The CDR3 sequence is 16 residues long. CDR3 loop: CASGLATWTGGGELFF. DNA of the CDR3: TGTGCTAGTGGTTTGGCTACCTGGACAGGTGGCGGGGAGCTGTTTTTT.

The V call is TRBV24-1, the J call TRBJ1-1; D is possibly TRBD1 (6 bases). The length of the CDR3 is 13 residues. The germline V gene encodes CDR1 KGHDR and CDR2 SFDVKD. Trimming shortened V by 12 bases and J by 1 base, and 14 bases separated the two germline ends. The CDR3 DNA follows: TGTGCCCCCACAGGGTCAGGGAACACTGAAGCTTTCTTT. The encoded protein is CAPTGSGNTEAFF.